The 15 T cell receptor beta chains reported below all come from one sample, sequenced in a study of cytomegalovirus exposure and HLA in healthy donors. In the PCR, 60 Vbeta and 13 Jbeta primers were used. Clones were read by immunoSEQ multiplex PCR, and TCRdb kept only the in-frame ones, dropping some. The sample lists about 180,000 clones; around 80% were seen once. The sample consisted of PBMCs. The receptor source for this set is a man in his forties or fifties in good health and CMV-seronegative.

This clone was picked up a small number of times. This sequence joins TRBV27 and TRBJ2-1; weak D call: TRBD1 (5 bases). The CDR3 runs to 11 residues. Germline CDR1 is MNHEY and CDR2 is SMNVEV (reference sequence). V was pared by 5 bases and J by 8 bases, with 7 bases between. CDR3 residues: CASSQGYEQFF. CDR3 nucleotide sequence: TGTGCCAGCAGTCAGGGATATGAGCAGTTCTTC.

The V and J genes are TRBV13 and TRBJ2-7; D remains unclear. In germline, CDR1 is PRHDT, CDR2 FYEKMQ (reference sequence). The CDR3 loop spans 13 amino acids. The V end was cut by 4 bases, the J end by 1 base, with 8 bases between. The CDR3 loop is CASSSLNSYEQYF. The CDR3 nucleotides are TGTGCCAGCAGCTCCCTTAATTCCTACGAGCAGTACTTC.

This rearrangement joins TRBV30 to TRBJ2-7; the D gene is possibly TRBD1 (5 bases). CDR3 length: 12 amino acids. In germline, CDR1 is GTSNPN, CDR2 SVGIG (reference sequence). With 4 bases removed from V and 6 bases from J, the gap between germline ends came to 13 bases. CDR3 amino acids: CAWTQQGFEQYF. For the CDR3, the DNA is TGTGCCTGGACGCAGCAGGGTTTCGAGCAGTACTTC.

The chain links TRBV30 to TRBJ2-3, with 8 bases that match TRBD2. V trimming: 3 bases; J trimming: 6 bases; junction bases outside the gene matches: 11. This CDR3 spans 15 amino acids. The germline V gene has CDR1 GTSNPN and CDR2 SVGIG (reference sequence). CDR3: CAWSRGGQGRDTQYF. The CDR3 bases are TGTGCCTGGAGCCGGGGGGGGCAGGGGAGGGATACGCAGTATTTT. Full variable domain (outside the CDR3, taken from reference TRBV30 and TRBJ2-3): SQTIHQWPATLVQPVGSPLSLECTVEGTSNPNLYWYRQAAGRGLQLLFYSVGIGQISSEVPQNLSASRPQDRQFILSSKKLLLSDSGFYLCAWSRGGQGRDTQYFGPGTRLTVL.

The gene calls are TRBV15 and TRBJ1-5, with a weak D call TRBD1 (6 bases). Germline lookup yields CDR1 LNHNV and CDR2 YYDKDF (reference sequence). The CDR3 runs to 16 residues. The germline V and J ends were trimmed by 0 bases and 6 bases, with 15 bases remaining between them. The CDR3: CATSRDYGGQGQPQHF. The CDR3 region has the DNA TGTGCCACCAGCAGAGATTACGGGGGGCAGGGTCAGCCCCAGCATTTT.

This chain uses TRBV6-6 with TRBJ1-1, with D uncertain. This CDR3 is built from 16 residues. The germline gives CDR1 MNHNY, CDR2 SVGAGI (reference sequence). V was shortened by 5 bases and J by 0 bases, with 16 bases between the two germline ends. The CDR3: CASSRPSRLMNTEAFF. The CDR3 DNA is TGTGCCAGCAGTCGACCTAGCCGACTGATGAACACTGAAGCTTTCTTT.

The rearrangement joins TRBV27 to TRBJ1-2, with D possibly being TRBD1 (5 bases). The CDR3 is 13 residues long. V dropped 10 bases and J dropped 7 bases, with 19 bases sitting between them. CDR1 is MNHEY, CDR2 SMNVEV, per germline (reference sequence). CDR3 coding DNA: TGTGCCATCAGACCTGCAGGGAAGTCTGGCTACACCTTC. It encodes CAIRPAGKSGYTF.

This clone has just one count. The chain employs TRBV6-5 and TRBJ2-1, with 7 bases fitting TRBD2. The CDR3 is 13 amino acids. The V gene's germline CDR1 is MNHEY and CDR2 SVGAGI. V shed 11 bases, J shed 10 bases, and the junction held 14 bases outside the gene matches. DNA of the CDR3: TGTGCCCCATGGGGCTCAGCGGGGTGGGAGCAGTTCTTC. Its protein product is CAPWGSAGWEQFF.

The V call is TRBV7-9, the J call TRBJ2-3; a possible D gene is TRBD2 (6 bases). V shed 4 bases and J shed 2 bases, with 13 bases lying between them. The germline V gene has CDR1 SEHNR and CDR2 FQNEAQ (reference sequence). This CDR3 is built from 15 residues. CDR3 residues: CASSSMGLLTDTQYF. The CDR3 coding sequence is TGTGCCAGCAGCTCCATGGGACTTCTCACAGATACGCAGTATTTT.

This clone has just a few counts. This chain uses TRBV28 with TRBJ2-7; possible D gene TRBD2, 5 bases. This CDR3 is built from 15 residues. The V and J ends lost 3 bases and 7 bases respectively, with 19 bases between them. Germline V gene lookup returns CDR1 MDHEN and CDR2 SYDVKM. The CDR3 coding sequence is TGTGCCAGCAGTTTCCCCCCGCCCCAAACGGGGGAGCAGTACTTC. Translated: CASSFPPPQTGEQYF.

The chain has TRBV11-3 and TRBJ1-1; 8 bases are shared with TRBD1. The V gene's germline CDR1 is SGHNT and CDR2 YENEEA. This CDR3 is 15 amino acids long. Trimming removed 5 bases from V and 3 bases from J; junction bases left unmatched: 8. The CDR3 sequence is CASSARQGRDTEAFF. Written as DNA, the CDR3 is TGTGCCAGCAGCGCCCGACAGGGGAGGGACACTGAAGCTTTCTTT.

The chain links TRBV9 to TRBJ2-2, with TRBD2 identical over 7 bases. This CDR3 region has 14 residues. Germline V gives CDR1 SGDLS, CDR2 YYNGEE. Germline trimming cut 7 bases from V and 5 bases from J; bases unmatched to any gene: 8. The CDR3 reads CASAGGTGTGELFF. For the CDR3, the DNA is TGTGCCAGCGCCGGGGGGACGGGGACCGGGGAGCTGTTTTTT. Using reference TRBV9 and TRBJ2-2 for the parts outside the CDR3, the full variable domain is DSGVTQTPKHLITATGQRVTLRCSPRSGDLSVYWYQQSLDQGLQFLIQYYNGEERAKGNILERFSAQQFPDLHSELNLSSLELGDSALYFCASAGGTGTGELFFGEGSRLTVL.

This chain joins TRBV10-3 and TRBJ1-2; possible D gene TRBD1, 5 bases. Germline V lookup: CDR1 ENHRY, CDR2 SYGVKD. The CDR3 is 13 residues long. V was cut by 0 bases and J by 8 bases, with 10 bases left in between. This CDR3 reads CAISESQGVGYTF. In nucleotides, the CDR3 is TGTGCCATCAGTGAGTCGCAAGGGGTGGGCTACACCTTC.

A word on this clone: In the same sample, other DNA sequences code for this CDR3. The V and J genes are TRBV5-1 and TRBJ2-7; a weak D match, TRBD2 (7 bases). The CDR3 consists of 15 residues. V was cut by 0 bases and J by 1 base, with 11 bases left in between. Looked up from germline, CDR1 is SGHRS and CDR2 is YFSETQ. CDR3 DNA sequence: TGCGCCAGCAGCTTGGAGGGGGGAGGGTCCTACGAGCAGTACTTC. Protein sequence: CASSLEGGGSYEQYF.

This chain connects TRBV30 to TRBJ1-6; TRBD1 is a possible D gene (6 bases). Between the trimmed V and J ends, which lost 4 bases and 0 bases, there was a span of 10 bases. CDR3 length equals 15 residues. Germline V gene lookup returns CDR1 GTSNPN and CDR2 SVGIG (reference sequence). For the CDR3, the DNA is TGTGCCTGGAACAGGGCTAGCTCCTATAATTCACCCCTCCACTTT. This translates into CAWNRASSYNSPLHF.